Each of the 18 T cell receptor beta chains below was sequenced from the same sample in a study of blood T cell repertoires in COVID-19. Repertoires were generated with immunoSEQ multiplex PCR, while TCRdb's copy carries only in-frame clones and drops some. The data contain more than 45,000 clones, just under 90% of them seen just once; the ten biggest clones take up under 1.5%. Sequencing was carried out using peripheral blood. These receptors all stem from a man between 60 and 70 years old with acute or convalescent COVID-19.

This chain connects TRBV6-5 to TRBJ2-7; the match to TRBD2 covers 9 bases. Germline lookup yields CDR1 MNHEY and CDR2 SVGAGI. The junction had 8 bases not matched to a gene; V was cut back by 4 bases and J by 4 bases. The CDR3 covers 15 residues. CDR3 sequence (DNA): TGTGCCAGCAGTTCCCTTAGCGGGAGTCAGTACGAGCAGTACTTC. Amino acid sequence: CASSSLSGSQYEQYF.

The V and J genes are TRBV27 and TRBJ1-1; TRBD1 is a possible D gene (6 bases). Trimming removed 5 bases at V and 7 bases at J, with 17 bases between. The length of the CDR3 is 14 residues. Germline CDR1 reads MNHEY; CDR2 reads SMNVEV (reference sequence). As DNA, the CDR3 is TGTGCCAGCAGTCAAGGCGATGACAGGTTTGAAGCTTTCTTT. Translation gives CASSQGDDRFEAFF.

The V and J genes are TRBV27 and TRBJ2-1; D perhaps matches TRBD1 (6 bases). The germline CDR1 and CDR2 sequences are MNHEY and SMNVEV (reference sequence). The CDR3 spans 15 residues. V shed 5 bases and J shed 5 bases, with 16 bases lying between them. CDR3 DNA: TGTGCCAGCAGTACCTGGACAGTAAGAAACAATGAGCAGTTCTTC. Translated: CASSTWTVRNNEQFF.

This clone appeared once. As DNA, the CDR3 is TGTGCCAGCAGCTCACCAGAACGACAGGCGAACTATGGCTACACCTTC. Protein: CASSSPERQANYGYTF. J is TRBJ1-2 and V is TRBV7-9, with D perhaps matching TRBD1 (6 bases). Looked up from germline, CDR1 is SEHNR and CDR2 is FQNEAQ (reference sequence). This CDR3 contains 16 residues. The V gene lost 4 bases and the J gene lost 2 bases, with 17 bases spanning the gap.

The V call is TRBV4-3, the J call TRBJ2-1, with 14 bases identical to TRBD2. This CDR3 is 17 amino acids long. Germline assignment: CDR1 LGHNA and CDR2 YSLEER. Unmatched junction bases numbered 5, after V lost 0 bases and J lost 7 bases. CDR3 residues: CASSQETSGRVWNEQFF. CDR3 in DNA: TGCGCCAGCAGCCAAGAGACTAGCGGGAGGGTCTGGAATGAGCAGTTCTTC.

This clone is a singleton in its sample. This chain uses TRBV2 with TRBJ1-1, with D hard to call. The germline V gene has CDR1 SNHLY and CDR2 FYNNEI. The ends were cut back, 2 bases at V and 0 bases at J, with 4 bases in the middle. This CDR3 is built from 13 residues. CDR3 nucleotide sequence: TGTGCCAGCAGTGAACAGTTGAACACTGAAGCTTTCTTT. Protein sequence: CASSEQLNTEAFF.

The chain carries TRBV7-8 and TRBJ2-3; no clear D. Germline CDR1 is SGHVS and CDR2 is FQNEAQ. This CDR3 is built from 13 residues. V lost 10 bases and J 0 bases, leaving 11 bases between the germline ends. CDR3 sequence: CATHRVSTDTQYF. DNA of the CDR3: TGTGCCACTCACAGAGTCAGCACAGATACGCAGTATTTT.

This chain uses TRBV5-1 with TRBJ2-2, with D possibly matching TRBD2 (5 bases). The ends were cut back, 1 base at V and 5 bases at J, with 12 bases in the middle. Germline CDR1 reads SGHRS; CDR2 reads YFSETQ. The CDR3 covers 15 residues. CDR3 sequence: CASSLIGSGTGELFF. The CDR3 nucleotides read TGCGCCAGCAGCTTGATAGGGAGTGGGACCGGGGAGCTGTTTTTT.

The V and J genes are TRBV6-1 and TRBJ2-1; 7 nucleotides line up with TRBD1. The CDR3 spans 14 residues. Unmatched junction bases numbered 6, after V lost 3 bases and J lost 7 bases. Germline V gene sequence: CDR1 MNHNS, CDR2 SASEGT. CDR3: CASSDVTGRNEQFF. The DNA for the CDR3 is TGTGCCAGCAGTGACGTGACAGGGCGAAATGAGCAGTTCTTC.

This chain uses TRBV9 with TRBJ2-7, with a tentative D call TRBD1 (6 bases). The CDR3 loop spans 13 amino acids. CDR1 and CDR2 (germline): SGDLS, YYNGEE. Trimming cost V 4 bases and J 4 bases, with 12 bases left between them. As DNA, the CDR3 is TGTGCCAGCAGCCCGACAGGCCGGTACGAGCAGTACTTC. This sequence encodes CASSPTGRYEQYF.

CDR3 sequence reads: CASSYSRDEQFF. The CDR3 DNA is TGTGCCAGCAGTTACTCTCGTGATGAGCAGTTCTTC. This chain links TRBV6-2 or TRBV6-3 with TRBJ2-1; D is ambiguous. V was clipped by 0 bases and J by 8 bases, with 5 bases between them. The CDR3 is 12 residues long. The V gene's germline CDR1 is MNHEY and CDR2 SVGEGT.

The DNA of the CDR3 is TGTGCCAGCAGCTTAGCGCGAAGGACTAGCGTTTTAAATGAGCAGTTCTTC. This encodes CASSLARRTSVLNEQFF. This chain joins TRBV7-2 and TRBJ2-1, with 9 positions matching TRBD2. In germline, CDR1 is SGHTA, CDR2 FQGNSA. The CDR3 is 17 residues long. J lost 7 bases, V lost 0 bases, and 10 bases had no gene match.

The gene calls are TRBV7-9 and TRBJ2-1; 10 nucleotides match TRBD2. V shed 3 bases and J 4 bases; nucleotides not matched to a gene: 3. CDR3 length: 15 amino acids. The germline V gene has CDR1 SEHNR and CDR2 FQNEAQ (reference sequence). CDR3 nucleotides: TGTGCCAGCAGCTTCACTAGCGGGAATTACAATGAGCAGTTCTTC. The encoded protein is CASSFTSGNYNEQFF.

The chain links TRBV19 to TRBJ2-7; D is possibly TRBD1 (6 bases). Trimming cost V 3 bases and J 1 base, with 13 bases left between them. The CDR3 totals 15 residues. Germline assignment: CDR1 LNHDA and CDR2 SQIVND (reference sequence). CDR3 bases: TGTGCCAGTAGTATCTTGGCGGACAGTTCCTACGAGCAGTACTTC. It encodes CASSILADSSYEQYF.

The chain recombines TRBV5-6 with TRBJ2-7, with 8 bases lining up with TRBD2. With 0 bases clipped from V and 4 bases from J, the junction kept 6 bases outside the gene matches. Germline assignment: CDR1 SGHDT and CDR2 YYEEEE. The CDR3 has 15 amino acids. The CDR3 region is CASSLVTGGPYEQYF. In DNA form, the CDR3 reads TGTGCCAGCAGCTTGGTGACGGGAGGGCCGTACGAGCAGTACTTC.

The chain recombines TRBV6-2 or TRBV6-3 with TRBJ2-5; TRBD2 agrees at 10 bases. Germline CDR1 reads MNHEY; CDR2 reads SVGEGT. CDR3 size: 15 residues. The junction had 7 bases not matched to a gene; V was cut back by 4 bases and J by 5 bases. Here the CDR3 reads CASSWVAGGGETQYF. CDR3 coding DNA: TGTGCCAGCAGTTGGGTAGCGGGAGGCGGGGAGACCCAGTACTTC.

This rearrangement joins TRBV15 to TRBJ1-2; 9 bases are shared with TRBD1. CDR1 is LNHNV and CDR2 is YYDKDF in the germline V gene (reference sequence). This CDR3 is 16 amino acids long. Trimming removed 1 base from V and 2 bases from J; junction bases left unmatched: 5. The CDR3 spells CATSRVGTGKNYGYTF. CDR3 coding DNA: TGTGCCACCAGCAGAGTGGGGACAGGGAAGAACTATGGCTACACCTTC.

The chain combines TRBV5-1 with TRBJ2-6, with D maybe TRBD1 (7 bases). This CDR3 is built from 17 residues. V lost 0 bases and J 4 bases, leaving 14 bases between the germline ends. Germline CDR1 reads SGHRS; CDR2 reads YFSETQ. The CDR3: CASSLEAGGGGANVLTF. CDR3 coding DNA: TGCGCCAGCAGCTTGGAGGCAGGGGGAGGCGGGGCCAACGTCCTGACTTTC. The full variable domain, with the rest looked up from reference TRBV5-1 and TRBJ2-6, is KAGVTQTPRYLIKTRGQQVTLSCSPISGHRSVSWYQQTPGQGLQFLFEYFSETQRNKGNFPGRFSGRQFSNSRSEMNVSTLELGDSALYLCASSLEAGGGGANVLTFGAGSRLTVL.